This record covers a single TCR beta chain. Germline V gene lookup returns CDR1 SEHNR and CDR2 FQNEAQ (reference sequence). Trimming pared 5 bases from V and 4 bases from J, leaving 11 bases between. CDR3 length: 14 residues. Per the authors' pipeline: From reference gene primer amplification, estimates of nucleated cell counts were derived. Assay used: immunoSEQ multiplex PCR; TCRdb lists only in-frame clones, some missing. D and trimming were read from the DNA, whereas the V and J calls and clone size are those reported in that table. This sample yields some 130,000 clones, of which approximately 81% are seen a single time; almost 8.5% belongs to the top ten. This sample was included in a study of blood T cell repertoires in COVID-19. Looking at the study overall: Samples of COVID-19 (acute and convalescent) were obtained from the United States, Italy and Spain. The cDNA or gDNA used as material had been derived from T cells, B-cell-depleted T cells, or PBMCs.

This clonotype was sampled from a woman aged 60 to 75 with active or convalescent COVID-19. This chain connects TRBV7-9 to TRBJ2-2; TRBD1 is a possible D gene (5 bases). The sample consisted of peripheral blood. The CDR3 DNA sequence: TGTGCCAGCAGCCTGGACACGACCACCGGGGAGCTGTTTTTT. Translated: CASSLDTTTGELFF.